This is a list of T cell receptor beta chains from one sample in a study of T cells in Graves' hyperthyroidism and ophthalmopathy. TCRdb re-analysed the multiplex PCR reads in MiXCR, keeping a single row per CDR3 protein. The sample shows fewer than 400,000 distinct CDR3 sequences, around 15% of them seen only once. The sequenced sample consisted of blood. The receptor set was obtained from a man aged 50 to 59 with Graves' ophthalmopathy. CDR3s include the opening cysteine and the closing phenylalanine or tryptophan. A D gene is named only where the DNA matches it firmly. Not every row has a clone size; where given, it reads once, few, many or a size class.

TRBJ2-3 TRBD2 many TRBV29-1 CSAEKPGRATRDTQYF TGCAGCGCGGAAAAACCCGGGAGGGCCACCAGAGATACGCAGTATTTT
TRBJ2-3 TRBD2 few TRBV6-5 CASSYSNGRPDTQYF TGTGCCAGCAGTTACTCTAACGGGAGGCCAGATACGCAGTATTTT
TRBJ2-2 TRBD2 many TRBV5-1 CASSGTAGGNTGELFF TGCGCCAGCAGCGGAACAGCGGGAGGTAACACCGGGGAGCTGTTTTTT
TRBJ1-5 . many TRBV15 CATSTATLGTGSNQPQHF TGTGCCACCAGCACCGCGACTTTGGGGACTGGAAGCAATCAGCCCCAGCATTTT
TRBJ1-1 TRBD1 many TRBV5-1 CASSLRAGGYTEAFF TGCGCCAGCAGCTTGCGGGCAGGGGGCTACACTGAAGCTTTCTTT
TRBJ1-1 . few TRBV29-1 CSVAGLTGVEAFF TGCAGCGTGGCGGGTTTGACAGGAGTTGAAGCTTTCTTT
TRBJ2-3 . many TRBV11-2 CASSFSLGSADTQYF TGTGCCAGCAGCTTCAGTCTTGGGTCGGCAGATACGCAGTATTTT
TRBJ2-4 TRBD2 . TRBV19 CASTLGLVAGGPITKNIQYF TGTGCCAGTACCCTGGGCCTGGTAGCGGGAGGGCCGATAACCAAAAACATTCAGTACTTC
TRBJ1-4 TRBD1 few TRBV6-1 CASTLVVPGQPGGYNEKLFF TGTGCCAGCACTTTGGTCGTACCGGGACAGCCAGGGGGCTATAATGAAAAACTGTTTTTT
TRBJ2-7 . few TRBV7-8 CASSSHMTIYEQYF TGTGCCAGCAGCTCTCACATGACAATCTACGAGCAGTACTTC
TRBJ2-2 . many TRBV29-1 CSVGKLGGNTGELFF TGCAGCGTTGGGAAGTTGGGGGGGAACACCGGGGAGCTGTTTTTT
TRBJ1-4 . . TRBV27 CASIPRSGGNEKLFF TGTGCCAGCATTCCCAGGAGCGGCGGGAATGAAAAACTGTTTTTT
TRBJ2-1 . . TRBV4-1 CASSQVESSYNEQFF TGCGCCAGCAGCCAAGTGGAGAGCTCCTACAATGAGCAGTTCTTC
TRBJ2-7 TRBD1 . TRBV28 CASSVTGGLPYEQYF TGTGCCAGCAGTGTCACAGGGGGTCTCCCCTACGAGCAGTACTTC
TRBJ2-7 . . TRBV3-1 CASSLPNREPHEQYF TGTGCCAGCAGCCTACCAAACAGGGAACCCCACGAGCAGTACTTC
TRBJ2-7 . many TRBV12-3/TRBV12-4 CASSTTRLEPEQYF TGTGCCAGCAGTACCACAAGACTAGAGCCCGAGCAGTACTTC
TRBJ2-7 TRBD2 many TRBV20-1 CSARVGLAGSYEQYF TGCAGTGCTAGAGTAGGTCTAGCGGGCTCCTACGAGCAGTACTTC
TRBJ1-4 TRBD1 few TRBV7-2 CASSKPGTGGEKLFF TGTGCCAGCAGCAAACCCGGGACAGGGGGGGAAAAACTGTTTTTT
TRBJ2-1 . . TRBV19 CASSTGDTYNEQFF TGTGCCAGTAGCACGGGGGATACTTACAATGAGCAGTTCTTC
TRBJ2-7 . . TRBV7-9 CASSLVGHLYEQYF TGTGCCAGCAGCTTAGTGGGACACTTATACGAGCAGTACTTC
TRBJ2-7 . . TRBV27 CASSTTTSGEQYF TGTGCCAGCAGTACGACAACCTCGGGGGAGCAGTACTTC
TRBJ2-6 . many TRBV29-1 CSVASSGANVLTF TGCAGCGTTGCTAGCTCTGGGGCCAACGTCCTGACTTTC
TRBJ1-1 TRBD1 many TRBV7-9 CASSRLTGGRVSLTEAFF TGTGCCAGCAGCCGACTCACAGGGGGGAGGGTTTCGTTGACCGAAGCTTTCTTT
TRBJ2-7 . many TRBV28 CASSPSGTAYEQYF TGTGCCAGCAGCCCCTCAGGGACCGCCTACGAGCAGTACTTC
TRBJ2-1 TRBD2 few TRBV2 CASRVPSGSYNEQFF TGTGCCAGCAGAGTCCCTAGCGGAAGCTACAATGAGCAGTTCTTC
TRBJ2-3 TRBD2 few TRBV19 CASTHEGGPFDTQYF TGTGCCAGTACCCATGAGGGAGGGCCGTTTGATACGCAGTATTTT
TRBJ1-4 TRBD1 few TRBV19 CASSTLRDRGRSDEKLFF TGTGCCAGTAGTACGCTCCGGGACAGGGGGCGATCAGATGAAAAACTGTTTTTT
TRBJ2-5 . many TRBV3-1 CASSSTAGETQYF TGTGCCAGCAGCTCAACAGCGGGCGAGACCCAGTACTTC
TRBJ2-3 TRBD2 many TRBV27 CASSLERERLDTQYF TGTGCCAGCAGTTTAGAGCGGGAAAGGTTAGATACGCAGTATTTT
TRBJ2-6 TRBD1 . TRBV25-1 CASSARTGLLTPGANVLTF TGTGCCAGCAGTGCCCGGACAGGGCTACTAACCCCTGGGGCCAACGTCCTGACTTTC
TRBJ2-5 . . TRBV25-1 CASSEGPLAYF TGTGCCAGCAGTGAGGGGCCCCTGGCGTACTTC
TRBJ1-5 . many TRBV12-3/TRBV12-4 CASSGGDQPQHF TGTGCCAGCAGTGGGGGGGATCAGCCCCAGCATTTT
TRBJ2-1 . many TRBV3-1 CASSYRPNGEQFF TGTGCCAGCAGCTACCGGCCAAATGGGGAGCAGTTCTTC
TRBJ2-1 TRBD2 many TRBV5-1 CASSSPIAGGNNEQFF TGCGCCAGCAGCTCCCCGATAGCGGGAGGGAACAATGAGCAGTTCTTC
TRBJ2-3 . . TRBV5-1 CASSPGASIDTQYF TGCGCCAGCAGCCCGGGGGCTAGCATAGATACGCAGTATTTT
TRBJ2-7 TRBD2 many TRBV28 CASSLPTSGVSEQYF TGTGCCAGCAGTCTGCCGACTAGCGGGGTGTCGGAGCAGTACTTC
TRBJ2-1 TRBD2 . TRBV6-1 CASTRLAGPHGEQFF TGTGCCAGCACCAGACTAGCGGGACCCCACGGTGAGCAGTTCTTC
TRBJ2-7 TRBD1 many TRBV7-9 CASSLGTGINEQYF TGTGCCAGCAGCTTAGGGACAGGGATCAACGAGCAGTACTTC
TRBJ2-1 . many TRBV2 CASSASRGHNEQFF TGTGCCAGCAGTGCCTCCCGGGGCCACAATGAGCAGTTCTTC
TRBJ2-5 . many TRBV2 CASSEGKQETQYF TGTGCCAGCAGTGAAGGCAAACAAGAGACCCAGTACTTC
TRBJ2-7 TRBD1 many TRBV18 CASSPQGTGYEQYF TGTGCCAGCTCACCACAGGGGACAGGTTACGAGCAGTACTTC
TRBJ1-6 . . TRBV19 CASRRGDLYNSPLHF TGTGCCAGTAGGAGAGGAGACCTCTATAATTCACCCCTCCACTTT
TRBJ1-5 . . TRBV6-2/TRBV6-3 CASSYSYRSNQPQHF TGTGCCAGCAGTTACTCTTACAGGTCCAATCAGCCCCAGCATTTT
TRBJ2-1 TRBD2 many TRBV3-1 CASSQVSSGRNNEQFF TGTGCCAGCAGCCAGGTCTCTAGCGGGAGGAACAATGAGCAGTTCTTC
TRBJ1-5 . few TRBV19 CASAVGGPLNQPQHF TGTGCCAGTGCCGTCGGAGGGCCACTCAATCAGCCCCAGCATTTT
TRBJ1-3 . many TRBV3-1 CASSHGNSGNTIYF TGTGCCAGCAGCCACGGCAACTCTGGAAACACCATATATTTT
TRBJ1-5 . few TRBV12-3/TRBV12-4 CASRLGGINQPQHF TGTGCCAGCAGATTAGGAGGAATCAATCAGCCCCAGCATTTT
TRBJ2-1 TRBD2 many TRBV20-1 CSAEAGAGVGNEQFF TGCAGTGCCGAAGCCGGAGCGGGAGTCGGCAATGAGCAGTTCTTC
TRBJ2-1 TRBD1 many TRBV18 CASSPSGTGIGEQFF TGTGCCAGCTCACCCTCCGGGACAGGGATTGGTGAGCAGTTCTTC
TRBJ2-1 TRBD2 many TRBV20-1 CSASGLADLSYNEQFF TGCAGTGCTAGTGGTCTAGCGGACCTATCCTACAATGAGCAGTTCTTC
TRBJ2-2 . few TRBV28 CASLYRNTGELFF TGTGCCAGTCTGTACCGGAACACCGGGGAGCTGTTTTTT
TRBJ1-2 . . TRBV28 CASRQGTNYGYTF TGTGCCAGCAGACAGGGTACTAACTATGGCTACACCTTC
TRBJ2-7 TRBD2 . TRBV29-1 CSVEPLAGGLSEQYF TGCAGCGTTGAACCACTAGCGGGAGGGCTCAGCGAGCAGTACTTC
TRBJ1-2 TRBD1 many TRBV10-3 CAISDRGLDYGYTF TGTGCCATCAGCGACAGGGGGCTGGACTATGGCTACACCTTC
TRBJ2-7 . . TRBV9 CASSARGSEQYF TGTGCCAGCAGCGCGAGGGGCTCCGAGCAGTACTTC
TRBJ2-7 TRBD1 many TRBV28 CASSLQGAYEQYF TGTGCCAGCAGTTTGCAGGGGGCATACGAGCAGTACTTC
TRBJ2-7 TRBD2 many TRBV2 CASRTGTSTYEQYF TGTGCCAGCAGAACCGGGACTAGTACCTACGAGCAGTACTTC
TRBJ1-6 TRBD1 many TRBV30 CAWSVLVGQGNSPLHF TGTGCCTGGAGTGTACTGGTAGGACAGGGGAATTCACCCCTCCACTTT